This TCR beta chain derives from a study of CD8 T cells in Susac syndrome. Study observations and caveats: In total CD8+ repertoires, approximately 15 Susac-specific public clones were found, and CD8+ TEMRA repertoires had four or five. Clonal expansion of CD8+ cells in Susac peaked in TEMRA cells (and in active patients).

This clonotype was counted once. The antigen remains undetermined. Germline-derived CDR1 and CDR2 are MDHEN and SYDVKM. J was trimmed by 2 bases and V by 9 bases; bases with no gene match: 7. The CDR3 runs 14 residues. RNA amounts of roughly 0.45 to 1 ug underwent reverse transcription with random hexamers. In TCRdb, the immunoSEQ multiplex PCR reads were re-called with MiXCR into one record per CDR3 protein. The sample lists 75,000 to 100,000 distinct CDR3 sequences; about 93% were seen once. This receptor was identified in a human donor with Susac syndrome. This chain joins TRBV28 and TRBJ2-1; TRBD2 aligns across 7 bases. The sample consisted of CD8+ T cells from PBMCs. In DNA, the CDR3 is TGTGCCAGTCGGGGAGCGGGACCCTACAATGAGCAGTTCTTC. Protein: CASRGAGPYNEQFF.